The 21 T cell receptor beta chains below come from one sample, sequenced in a study of blood T cells in healthy people across ages. The use of a sample-barcoded 5' primer and a J-beta primer mix characterized a second PCR of roughly 7 to 11 cycles. TCRdb ran MiXCR on the 5' RACE reads and lists one entry per CDR3 protein. The sample holds about 1,800,000 distinct CDR3 sequences, about 30% seen once. The source material was blood. The receptors originated from a woman under 40 in good health.

The J gene is TRBJ1-1, the V gene TRBV12-3 or TRBV12-4; TRBD1 might be the D (6 bases). The length of the CDR3 is 12 residues. Trimming took off 8 bases at V and 5 bases at J, with 12 bases between the two ends. DNA for the CDR3: TGTGCCAGCTGTTCAGGGGCTACTGAAGCTTTCTTT. Translating gives CASCSGATEAFF.

This clonotype was detected a few times. This rearrangement joins TRBV4-1 to TRBJ2-7; D remains unclear. Germline V CDR1 and CDR2: MGHRA, YSYEKL. Trimming removed 1 base from V and 3 bases from J, with 16 bases in between. The CDR3 sequence is 16 residues long. The CDR3 loop is CASSQVASPENYEQYF. The CDR3 nucleotides are TGCGCCAGCAGCCAAGTTGCTAGTCCCGAGAACTACGAGCAGTACTTC.

Concerning this clonotype: Germline and junction disagree at one end, which may indicate a read error. In DNA, the CDR3 is TGTGCCGGCAGTTTGGGGCACCACAATCAGCCCCAGCATTTT. It encodes CAGSLGHHNQPQHF. The rearrangement joins TRBV12-3 or TRBV12-4 to TRBJ1-5; tentatively, D is TRBD1 (5 bases). CDR3 length: 14 amino acids.

In its sample, this clonotype was seen a few times. The V and J genes are TRBV20-1 and TRBJ2-4; possible D gene TRBD1, 6 bases. V gave up 5 bases and J gave up 3 bases, with 17 bases separating them. CDR3 length: 15 amino acids. Looked up from germline, CDR1 is DFQATT and CDR2 is SNEGSKA (reference sequence). CDR3 sequence (DNA): TGCAGTGCTCCACAGGGAACGAAGGTCAAAAACATTCAGTACTTC. Translation gives CSAPQGTKVKNIQYF.

The sample holds a few counts of this clonotype. V and J are TRBV12-3 or TRBV12-4 and TRBJ2-1; the D is unclear. V was cut by 6 bases and J by 10 bases, with 13 bases left in between. The length of the CDR3 is 12 residues. CDR3 in DNA: TGTGCCAGCAGGGCCCCCCTCGGCGAGCAGTTCTTC. Protein: CASRAPLGEQFF.

The V call is TRBV7-9, the J call TRBJ1-2; D is perhaps TRBD1 (6 bases). Per germline, CDR1 SEHNR and CDR2 FQNEAQ (reference sequence). V was shortened by 1 base and J by 2 bases, with 14 bases between the two germline ends. The CDR3 spans 16 residues. The CDR3 loop is CASSLDTGGGNYGYTF. The CDR3, as DNA: TGTGCCAGCAGCTTAGATACCGGGGGCGGAAACTATGGCTACACCTTC.

This clonotype appeared many times. The rearrangement joins TRBV10-1 to TRBJ2-5; TRBD1 is a possible D gene (5 bases). This CDR3 comprises 13 residues. V dropped 5 bases and J dropped 7 bases, with 14 bases sitting between them. Looked up from germline, CDR1 is WNHNN and CDR2 is SYGVQD (reference sequence). CDR3 region: CASSKQVQGTQYF. The CDR3 DNA follows: TGCGCCAGCAGTAAACAGGTCCAGGGGACCCAGTACTTC.

The J gene is TRBJ1-1, the V gene TRBV6-4; D is possibly TRBD1 (5 bases). V lost 6 bases and J 0 bases, leaving 14 bases between the germline ends. Germline V gives CDR1 MRHNA, CDR2 SNTAGT. This CDR3 spans 15 amino acids. DNA of the CDR3: TGTGCCAGCAGACCGACAGCAACTATGAACACTGAAGCTTTCTTT. Protein sequence: CASRPTATMNTEAFF.

This clonotype has ten or more counts. This chain links TRBV5-6 with TRBJ2-1; 7 bases fit TRBD1. Germline assignment: CDR1 SGHDT and CDR2 YYEEEE. There are 17 residues in the CDR3. The junction had 10 bases not matched to a gene; V was cut back by 2 bases and J by 2 bases. In DNA, the CDR3 is TGTGCCAGCAGCTTCCAACCGACAGGGATAGCCTACAATGAGCAGTTCTTC. Amino acid sequence: CASSFQPTGIAYNEQFF.

This clonotype was counted a few times. The chain is built from TRBV4-1 and TRBJ1-1, with 7 bases lining up with TRBD1. The ends lost 4 bases at V and 6 bases at J; junction bases unmatched: 11. The CDR3 covers 15 residues. Germline V gene sequence: CDR1 MGHRA, CDR2 YSYEKL. CDR3 sequence: CASSLRQGGLSEAFF. As DNA, the CDR3 is TGCGCCAGCAGCCTTCGACAGGGAGGGTTGTCTGAAGCTTTCTTT.

This chain connects TRBV4-1 to TRBJ2-1, with 14 bases identical to TRBD2. V shed 3 bases, J shed 6 bases, and the junction held 7 bases outside the gene matches. Germline V CDR1 and CDR2: MGHRA, YSYEKL. The CDR3 extends over 17 amino acids. The CDR3 bases are TGCGCCAGCAGCCAGGGCCTGACTAGCGGGGGGGCCAATGAGCAGTTCTTC. The encoded protein is CASSQGLTSGGANEQFF.

This clonotype was seen ten or more times. The gene calls are TRBV29-1 and TRBJ2-7; tentatively, D is TRBD2 (6 bases). The CDR3 is 12 amino acids. Trimming removed 2 bases at V and 3 bases at J, with 8 bases between. The V gene's germline CDR1 is SQVTM and CDR2 ANQGSEA. The CDR3 DNA is TGCAGCGTTGAAAACGGGGGCTACGAGCAGTACTTC. It codes for CSVENGGYEQYF.

This clonotype was seen a few times. In nucleotides, the CDR3 is TGTGCCAGCAGTTCCGATCGTGAAAAACTGTTTTTT. Its translation: CASSSDREKLFF. J is TRBJ1-4 and V is TRBV7-9, with D unclear. CDR3 length equals 12 residues. Deletions cut 6 bases from V and 7 bases from J, with 9 bases between. Germline CDR1 is SEHNR and CDR2 is FQNEAQ (reference sequence).

In its sample, this clonotype was seen a few times. The V gene is TRBV20-1, the J gene TRBJ2-2, with 11 bases identical to TRBD2. The V gene end was trimmed by 5 bases and the J gene end by 1 base; junction bases not matched to a gene: 3. CDR1 and CDR2 (germline): DFQATT, SNEGSKA (reference sequence). This CDR3 is built from 15 residues. The DNA of the CDR3 is TGCAGTGCTCAACTAGCGGGAGAGAACACCGGGGAGCTGTTTTTT. This encodes CSAQLAGENTGELFF.

The chain has TRBV4-1 and TRBJ1-1; the D is unclear. V was cut by 5 bases and J by 4 bases, with 17 bases left in between. This CDR3 has 15 residues. Germline CDR1 reads MGHRA; CDR2 reads YSYEKL. The CDR3, as DNA: TGCGCCAGCAGCAAGACCTGGCGTGAGAGCACTGAAGCTTTCTTT. Protein product: CASSKTWRESTEAFF.

As to this clonotype: Germline and junction disagree at one end, which may indicate a read error. The rearrangement joins TRBV20-1 to TRBJ1-1, with TRBD1 matching over 11 bases. This CDR3 is 16 amino acids long. Germline CDR1 DFQATT, CDR2 SNEGSKA (reference sequence). CDR3 DNA: TGCGGTGCTAGAAGCCGGGACAGGGGGTTTGGGGCTGAAGCTTTCTTT. Encoded protein: CGARSRDRGFGAEAFF.

This clonotype has a handful of counts. At one of its ends the junction is not consistent with the germline gene, which may arise from a read error. The chain links TRBV20-1 to TRBJ2-1; D uncertain. The germline CDR1 and CDR2 sequences are DFQATT and SNEGSKA (reference sequence). The CDR3 is 12 residues long. CDR3 residues: CRASPSYDEQFF. CDR3 nucleotide sequence: TGCAGGGCTAGTCCCTCTTACGATGAGCAGTTCTTC.

The chain has TRBV6-6 and TRBJ1-1; D unresolved. Trimming stripped 0 bases from V and 11 bases from J, with 10 bases between. The CDR3 loop spans 12 amino acids. Germline V gives CDR1 MNHNY, CDR2 SVGAGI (reference sequence). The CDR3 DNA follows: TGTGCCAGCAGTTACTCGACGGACGGGGCTTTCTTT. This encodes CASSYSTDGAFF.

In this sample, this clonotype turned up many times. The chain links TRBV6-5 to TRBJ2-3, with unresolved D. The CDR3 consists of 15 residues. Germline lookup yields CDR1 MNHEY and CDR2 SVGAGI. V was shortened by 5 bases and J by 6 bases, with 18 bases between the two germline ends. In DNA form, the CDR3 reads TGTGCCAGCAGTGACCGCAAAGAGCGCGAGGATACGCAGTATTTT. Residues: CASSDRKEREDTQYF.

V usage is TRBV6-1 and J usage is TRBJ1-6; 9 bases are a match to TRBD1. Trimming removed 6 bases from V and 5 bases from J; junction bases left unmatched: 8. Germline V gene data show CDR1 as MNHNS and CDR2 as SASEGT. The CDR3 is 16 amino acids. CDR3 sequence reads: CASSQDRGYDNSPLHF. CDR3 in DNA: TGTGCCAGCAGCCAGGACAGGGGTTATGATAATTCACCCCTCCACTTT.

This clonotype was observed a few times. This may stem from a read error, because a much larger clone lies one nucleotide away. The chain couples TRBV29-1 to TRBJ2-4; 9 nucleotides line up with TRBD2. The DNA end favors TRBJ2-5, so the J call may be wrong. The length of the CDR3 is 14 residues. The germline gives CDR1 SQVTM, CDR2 ANQGSEA. This CDR3 is CSAATSGVQGTQYF. The DNA for the CDR3 is TGCAGCGCCGCGACTAGCGGAGTCCAAGGGACCCAGTACTTC.